This T cell receptor (beta chain) was found in a study of Graves' ophthalmopathy and Graves' hyperthyroidism (dated by TCRdb to 2016 to 2019). Broadly, across the study: Peripheral blood was collected at initial diagnosis, before any treatment. TCR beta repertoire signatures were used to distinguish Graves' ophthalmopathy from Graves' hyperthyroidism and to predict progression to ophthalmopathy. In total, 135 blood samples were TCR-sequenced: fewer than 50 ophthalmopathy, 80 or so hyperthyroidism and roughly 17 hyperthyroidism-to-ophthalmopathy patients. A discovery set of 95 to 100 patients (approximately 45 ophthalmopathy, 57 stable hyperthyroidism) was enrolled to explore V-J signatures distinguishing ophthalmopathy from hyperthyroidism. For independent validation, a separate cohort was made up of roughly 19 hyperthyroidism patients plus 17 patients who later progressed from hyperthyroidism to ophthalmopathy. In several hyperthyroidism patients, the T-cell repertoire of thyroid tissue was compared with the T-cell repertoire of blood. Once sampling was done, hyperthyroidism patients were given methimazole at a starting dose of 30 mg daily, while ophthalmopathy patients were given high-dose intravenous methylprednisolone.

The ophthalmopathy patients had moderately to severely active disease, with a Clinical Activity Score of 3 or higher, a NOSPECS grade of 4 or higher, and a disease duration of less than 3 months. Anyone with other autoimmune diseases, uncontrolled infections, pregnancy or lactation was excluded from the study. Clinical symptoms, serum thyroxine, TRAb, thyroid ultrasound and orbital computed tomography were used for diagnosis. Using Ficoll-Paque density gradient centrifugation, PBMCs were isolated from less than 11 ml of fresh peripheral blood. Total RNA was extracted with Trizol reagent and quality-checked on an Agilent 2100 Bioanalyzer. CDR1 and CDR2 were assigned from the germline V gene (reference sequence) as WNHNN and SYGVQD. Taken from cysteine to phenylalanine, the CDR3 has 12 residues. Solely the CDR3 DNA is kept, with 36 bases framed from the first base. V and J are truncated by 7 bases and 4 bases respectively, leaving an intervening sequence of 10 bases.

For repertoire sequencing, the TCR beta CDR3 regions were amplified from RNA transcripts. HTBI primers and the Qiagen OneStep RT-PCR kit were used in a first-round RT-PCR, which was followed by a second-round multiplex PCR, size selection and purification. The libraries underwent paired-end sequencing with 100 bp reads on an Illumina HiSeq2000. The original methods were these. SOAPnuke was used to process the reads, removing any read that contained adapters or uncalled bases, had a mean Phred below 15, or lacked an exact match to the constant primer or identifier. COPE v1.2.5 was used to merge the high-quality paired reads. Unique nucleotide sequences were defined as clonotypes and aligned to IMGT TRB V, D and J references using MiTCR v1.1. Only V-J combinations with frequency above 0.0001 were analysed, covering over 98% of repertoires. A TCR clonal expansion and chaos score per V-J combination was defined as the ratio of F50 clonal expansion to chaos observed in the TCRdist matrix. Welch's t-statistics and random forest were used to reduce features to more than ten V-J combinations, which were fed into a naive Bayes classifier. The Morisita-Horn index was used to measure how similar the thyroid and blood repertoires were. TCRdb redid the processing of the public reads, applying fastp at Q25 and MiXCR, and retained in-frame beta chains. For every CDR3 protein sequence, its rows merge into one entry that carries the most common genes and DNA. V and J calls and clone size were set by TCRdb, not the authors. A total of 650,000 to 900,000 distinct CDR3 sequences appear in this sample, approximately 40% of them only once. Approximately 43% of the sample is taken by the ten largest.

Overall study outcomes, separate from this receptor: Most expanded thyroid clonotypes with frequency above 0.001 were also detected in blood, suggesting blood repertoires may reflect the thyroid immune response. In cross-validation, the 13-signature model distinguished ophthalmopathy from stable hyperthyroidism with around 86% sensitivity and around 84% specificity, while in the test set the corresponding values were about 80% and 75%. In validation, the model predicted ophthalmopathy progression with less than 71% sensitivity and about 73% specificity; roughly eleven predicted patients were CT-confirmed with GO in a median of approximately 6.5 months. No statistical method was used to predetermine the sample size, and group allocation was not hidden from the investigators.

This clonotype was seen ten or more times. Its antigen remains unidentified. No much larger clone exists at a distance of one base, and base qualities are not known. Material for sequencing was peripheral blood. The sequence joins TRBV10-1 to TRBJ1-1; the D region possibly corresponds to TRBD1 (5 bases align). The receptor comes from an adult man with Graves' ophthalmopathy. The CDR3 protein sequence reads: CASTGTRTEAFF. The bases are TGCGCCAGCACTGGGACTCGCACTGAAGCTTTCTTT.